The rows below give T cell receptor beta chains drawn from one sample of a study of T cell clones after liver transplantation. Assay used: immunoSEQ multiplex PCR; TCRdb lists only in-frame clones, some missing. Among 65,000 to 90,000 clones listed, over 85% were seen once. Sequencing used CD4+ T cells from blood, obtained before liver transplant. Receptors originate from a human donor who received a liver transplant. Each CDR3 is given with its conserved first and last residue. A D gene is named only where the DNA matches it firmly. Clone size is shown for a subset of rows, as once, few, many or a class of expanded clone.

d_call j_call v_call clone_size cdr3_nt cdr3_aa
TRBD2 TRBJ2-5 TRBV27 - TGTGCCAGCAGGCTAGCGGGCGGGGAGACCCAGTACTTC CASRLAGGETQYF
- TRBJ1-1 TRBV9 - TGTGCCAGCAGCGCCAGCGGGACCCCCGGCACTGAAGCTTTCTTT CASSASGTPGTEAFF
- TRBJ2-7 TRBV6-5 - TGTGCCAGCAGTTACCGTCGGTCGTACGAGCAGTACTTC CASSYRRSYEQYF
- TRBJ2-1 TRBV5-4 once TGTGCCAGCACCCCTTCAGCTGGCGAGCAGTTCTTC CASTPSAGEQFF
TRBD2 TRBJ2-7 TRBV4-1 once TGCGCCAGCAGCCAAGATCTTAGCGGGCCAACCTACGAGCAGTACTTC CASSQDLSGPTYEQYF
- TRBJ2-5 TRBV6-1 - TGTGCCAGCAGCCAGGTGACCCAGTACTTC CASSQVTQYF
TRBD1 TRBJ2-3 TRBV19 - TGTGCCAGTAACCCGGGACAGGGGGCCTCTACGCAGTATTTT CASNPGQGASTQYF
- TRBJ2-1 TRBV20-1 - TGCAGTGCCGCCAGCTACAATGAGCAGTTCTTC CSAASYNEQFF
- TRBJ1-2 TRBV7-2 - TGTGCCAGCAGCTTAATGGCCCCGGCAAGTGGCTACACCTTC CASSLMAPASGYTF
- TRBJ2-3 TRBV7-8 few TGTGCCAGCAGTCTTAAGATGACAGGGAGGGCGAGAACAGATACGCAGTATTTT CASSLKMTGRARTDTQYF
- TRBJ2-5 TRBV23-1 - TGCGCCAGCAGTCGTGGAGGTCAAGAGACCCAGTACTTC CASSRGGQETQYF